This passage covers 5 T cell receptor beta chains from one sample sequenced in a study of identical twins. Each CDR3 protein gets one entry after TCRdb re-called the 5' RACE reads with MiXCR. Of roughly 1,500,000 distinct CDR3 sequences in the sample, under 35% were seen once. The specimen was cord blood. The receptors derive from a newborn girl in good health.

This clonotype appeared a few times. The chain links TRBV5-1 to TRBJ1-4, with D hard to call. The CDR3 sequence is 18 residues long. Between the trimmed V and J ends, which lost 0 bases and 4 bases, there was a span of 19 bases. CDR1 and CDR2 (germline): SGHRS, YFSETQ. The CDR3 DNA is TGCGCCAGCAGCTTGGAGGCGGGTTTTTTGTTCGGTAATGAAAAACTGTTTTTT. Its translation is CASSLEAGFLFGNEKLFF.

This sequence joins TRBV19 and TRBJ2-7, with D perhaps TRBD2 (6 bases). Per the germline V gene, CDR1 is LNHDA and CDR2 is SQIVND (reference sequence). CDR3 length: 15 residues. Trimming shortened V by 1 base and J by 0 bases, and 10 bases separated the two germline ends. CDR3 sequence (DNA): TGTGCCAGTAGTATAGCGGGAGCTCACTCCTACGAGCAGTACTTC. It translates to CASSIAGAHSYEQYF. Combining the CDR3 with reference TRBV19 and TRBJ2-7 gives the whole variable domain DGGITQSPKYLFRKEGQNVTLSCEQNLNHDAMYWYRQDPGQGLRLIYYSQIVNDFQKGDIAEGYSVSREKKESFPLTVTSAQKNPTAFYLCASSIAGAHSYEQYFGPGTRLTVT.

The CDR3 bases are TGCGCCAGCAGCCAAGTCGGGACAGATACCTACAATGAGCAGTTCTTC. This gives the protein CASSQVGTDTYNEQFF. This rearrangement joins TRBV4-1 to TRBJ2-1; TRBD1 matches 7 bases. V gave up 1 base and J gave up 2 bases; unmatched junction bases: 5. CDR3 size: 16 residues. Germline V gene sequence: CDR1 MGHRA, CDR2 YSYEKL.

The DNA of the CDR3 is TGCAGCGTTGAAGATCGGTTGGCTAGCGGGGGGCAAGAGACCCAGTACTTC. Translating gives CSVEDRLASGGQETQYF. The rearrangement uses TRBV29-1 and TRBJ2-5; 11 nucleotides align to TRBD2. With V trimmed by 0 bases and J by 2 bases, 8 bases remained unmatched. Germline CDR1 reads SQVTM; CDR2 reads ANQGSEA. This CDR3 has 17 amino acids.

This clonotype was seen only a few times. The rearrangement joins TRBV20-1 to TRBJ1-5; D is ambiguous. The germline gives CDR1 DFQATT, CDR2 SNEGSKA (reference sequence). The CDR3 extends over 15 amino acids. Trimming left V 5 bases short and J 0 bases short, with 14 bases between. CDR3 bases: TGCAGTGCTGGTTGGCTATTCAATAGCAATCAGCCCCAGCATTTT. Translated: CSAGWLFNSNQPQHF.